This T cell receptor (beta chain) was recorded in a study of CD8 T cells in Susac syndrome (dated by TCRdb to 2018 to 2020). About the investigation overall: The study used repertoire sequencing to test whether antigen drove CD8+ T cell activation and differentiation in Susac syndrome. The clonality of the CD8+ T cell repertoire was compared across 11 to 12 healthy donors, about 14 Susac syndrome patients and around 16 multiple sclerosis patients. Results the study describes overall, beyond this receptor: The number of individuals in the TCR sequencing and HLA analysis was recognized as being relatively small.

RNA was extracted using the RNeasy kit, and about 0.45 to 1 microgram was reverse transcribed with random hexamers. The immunoSEQ multiplex PCR assay, covering 54 Vbeta and 13 Jbeta segments, was used to amplify TCR beta CDR3 regions. Bias from PCR amplification was corrected by using a synthetic template baseline for primer optimization and for computational correction. In the authors' own workflow: Reads were annotated to V, D and J genes per IMGT and analyzed with immunoSEQ Analyzer, keeping only productive sequences. Clonality was calculated as one minus the Shannon entropy normalized by log2 of the number of productive unique sequences. Public and private clones were assessed among the 100 most prevalent clones of each patient and control. Clones were defined as Susac-specific if absent from the healthy and MS cohorts, from around 1,000 published viral clones and from other ImmuneACCESS disease sequences. TCRdb took the public reads, trimmed them with fastp at Q25, ran MiXCR for clone calling and kept in-frame beta chains. A single entry per CDR3 protein holds the most common genes and DNA from its merged rows. The V and J calls follow TCRdb's processing rather than the paper's. The sample table records about 400,000 distinct CDR3 sequences; approximately 85% of these occur just once. The ten largest clones add up to about 0.12% of the sample.

Worth noting for this clonotype: Its antigen is unknown. Per-base quality was not reported, and no clone a single base away is much larger than it.

Peripheral blood CD8+ and CD4+ T cells from healthy donors, Susac syndrome patients and multiple sclerosis patients were profiled using high-throughput TCR beta sequencing. Treatment-naive patients with stable or active relapsing-remitting disease fulfilling revised McDonald criteria were used as multiple sclerosis controls. Bulk CD8+ and CD4+ T cells were purified by magnetic negative isolation, whereas CD8+ TEMRA cells were enriched by FACS. Blood was collected in EDTA tubes and processed within 24 hours, with PBMCs isolated through density gradient centrifugation. PBMCs intended for TCR sequencing were cryopreserved in liquid nitrogen and were subsequently thawed in a 37 degrees C water bath. The sorted or isolated CD4+, CD8+ and CD8+ TEMRA cells had a purity of 90% or higher. CDR1 and CDR2 are drawn from the germline V gene: MNHNS, SASEGT. From the cysteine up to the phenylalanine, the CDR3 has a length of 14 residues. The DNA shown is the 42-base CDR3, in frame from base 1. The trim is 4 bases for V and 2 bases for J, with a gap of 11 bases between the germline ends.

The source material was CD8+ T cells from PBMCs. This TCR was sampled from a human donor with multiple sclerosis. Recombination linked TRBV6-1 to TRBJ1-2; confidence is insufficient to name the D gene. The CDR3 is CASSGGIVNYGYTF. The DNA is TGTGCCAGCAGTGGTGGAATCGTCAACTATGGCTACACCTTC.